Listed below are T cell receptor beta chains from one sample, sequenced in a study of response to subunit inactivated influenza vaccine. Each CDR3 protein gets one entry after TCRdb re-called the RT-PCR reads with MiXCR. Here the sample spans about 700,000 distinct CDR3 sequences, approximately 15% being singletons. This specimen was PBMCs from blood, taken around two weeks before vaccination. All receptors come from a man aged 45-60 years who received an inactivated influenza vaccine. Each CDR3 is given with its conserved first and last residue. D genes are given only for firm matches. A clone size is listed for some rows: how often the clone was seen (once, few, many), or a class if it is expanded.

clone_size j_call d_call cdr3_length v_call cdr3_nt cdr3_aa
few TRBJ2-6 NA 20 TRBV4-1 TGCGCCAGCAGCCAGAATCATTTCACGACGGAAAACTCTGGGGCCAACGTCCTGACTTTC CASSQNHFTTENSGANVLTF
few TRBJ2-5 NA 14 TRBV15 TGTGCCACCAGCATCGGACATCAACAAGAGACCCAGTACTTC CATSIGHQQETQYF
NA TRBJ1-6 NA 13 TRBV20-1 TGCAGTGTCATAAGGGGTTCGTCTTCACCCCTCCACTTT CSVIRGSSSPLHF
NA TRBJ2-2 TRBD2 18 TRBV5-1 TGCGCCAGCAGCTTGGCCACTAGCGGGAGAGCGAACACCGGGGAGCTGTTTTTT CASSLATSGRANTGELFF
NA TRBJ2-1 NA 15 TRBV28 TGTGCCAGTTACCACCGGGACCAACCTTACAATGAGCAGTTCTTC CASYHRDQPYNEQFF
NA TRBJ2-4 TRBD1 16 TRBV5-1 TGCGCCAGCAGCTGGGGACAGGGGGCCGTTAAAAACATTCAGTACTTC CASSWGQGAVKNIQYF
many TRBJ1-2 NA 15 TRBV4-1 TGCGCCAGCAGCCAAGAGGAGGGTAATTCGTATGGCTACACCTTC CASSQEEGNSYGYTF
few TRBJ2-7 TRBD1 16 TRBV20-1 TGCAGTGCTAGGAGACCCGCAGGGGGCGCGCAGGACGAGCAGTACTTC CSARRPAGGAQDEQYF
NA TRBJ2-5 TRBD1 14 TRBV27 TGTGCCAGCAGCATAGGGTGGGGACAGGAGACCCAGTACTTC CASSIGWGQETQYF
few TRBJ2-3 TRBD2 16 TRBV4-3 TGCGCCAGCAGCCAGCAGCGGGGGGCAGGCACAGATACGCAGTATTTT CASSQQRGAGTDTQYF
few TRBJ1-1 TRBD1 14 TRBV30 TGTGCCTGGAGCGCCGGGACAGTGAACACTGAAGCTTTCTTT CAWSAGTVNTEAFF
NA TRBJ2-2 TRBD1 15 TRBV18 TGTGCCAGCTCACCGCCGGGACAGTACACCGGGGAGCTGTTTTTT CASSPPGQYTGELFF
few TRBJ2-2 TRBD1 16 TRBV12-5 TGTGCTAGTGGTTTCGCTCGACAGGGCTTCACCGGGGAGCTGTTTTTT CASGFARQGFTGELFF
many TRBJ2-7 NA 14 TRBV5-1 TGCGCCAGCAGCGTCACTAGCACCACCTACGAGCAGTACTTC CASSVTSTTYEQYF
NA TRBJ2-3 NA 15 TRBV6-1 TGTGCCAGCAGGGTCTCCGGGACATTTACAGATACGCAGTATTTT CASRVSGTFTDTQYF
few TRBJ2-3 TRBD2 15 TRBV20-1 TGCAGTGCTAGAGCGCTAGCGGGGGGCACAGATACGCAGTATTTT CSARALAGGTDTQYF
NA TRBJ2-1 NA 13 TRBV12-3/TRBV12-4 TGTGCCAGCAGTTTTTCGGAGGGCATTGAGCAGTTCTTC CASSFSEGIEQFF
NA TRBJ2-5 NA 13 TRBV5-1 TGCGCCAGCAGCTTGGTACTAGAAGAGACCCAGTACTTC CASSLVLEETQYF
NA TRBJ1-5 TRBD1 17 TRBV5-5 TGTGCCAGCAGCTACACCTTGAATAGACAGGGGAATCAGCCCCAGCATTTT CASSYTLNRQGNQPQHF
many TRBJ1-1 NA 13 TRBV5-1 TGCGCCAGCAGCTTGACAGGGATATCTGAAGCTTTCTTT CASSLTGISEAFF
NA TRBJ2-1 TRBD2 17 TRBV20-1 TGCAGTGCTAGAGATAGACTAGCGGATCGTTCCTACAATGAGCAGTTCTTC CSARDRLADRSYNEQFF
NA TRBJ2-1 TRBD2 15 TRBV6-1 TGTGCCACCACAGGGGCTAGCGGGAGAGGGAATGAGCAGTTCTTC CATTGASGRGNEQFF